This entry lists 24 T cell receptor beta chains sequenced from one sample in a study of CD8 T cells in Susac syndrome. Random-hexamer reverse transcription was applied to about 0.45 to 1 ug RNA. TCRdb reprocessed the immunoSEQ multiplex PCR reads via MiXCR and lists one record per CDR3 protein. The sample records 40,000 to 55,000 distinct CDR3 sequences, 93% being singletons. The sample consisted of CD8+ T cells from PBMCs. The receptors were sampled from a human donor with multiple sclerosis.

The V call is TRBV6-2 or TRBV6-3, the J call TRBJ1-5; possibly TRBD1 for D (6 bases). The CDR3 length is 16 residues. Between the trimmed V and J ends, which lost 1 base and 1 base, there was a span of 11 bases. Germline CDR1 reads MNHEY; CDR2 reads SVGEGT. Here the CDR3 reads CASSYLTGHSNQPQHF. The CDR3 DNA reads as TGTGCCAGCAGTTACTTGACGGGACACAGCAATCAGCCCCAGCATTTT.

The genes are TRBV9 and TRBJ1-2, with D possibly matching TRBD1 (5 bases). Germline values: CDR1 SGDLS, CDR2 YYNGEE. The CDR3 has 12 residues. The V end was cut by 6 bases, the J end by 5 bases, with 11 bases between. This CDR3 is CASNGDLYGYTF. The CDR3 region has the DNA TGTGCCAGCAATGGGGACCTATATGGCTACACCTTC.

V usage is TRBV5-6 and J usage is TRBJ1-2; 7 bases agree with TRBD1. With V trimmed by 2 bases and J by 6 bases, 7 bases remained unmatched. There are 14 residues in the CDR3. CDR1 is SGHDT, CDR2 YYEEEE, per germline. CDR3 coding DNA: TGTGCCAGCAGCTTAAGACAGGGTAGGGATGGCTACACCTTC. Amino acids: CASSLRQGRDGYTF. Together with reference TRBV5-6 and TRBJ1-2, the CDR3 gives the full variable domain: DAGVTQSPTHLIKTRGQQVTLRCSPKSGHDTVSWYQQALGQGPQFIFQYYEEEERQRGNFPDRFSGHQFPNYSSELNVNALLLGDSALYLCASSLRQGRDGYTFGSGTRLTVV.

The chain recombines TRBV19 with TRBJ1-1; D remains ambiguous. Germline-derived CDR1 and CDR2 are LNHDA and SQIVND (reference sequence). Trimming removed 3 bases at V and 0 bases at J, with 14 bases between. This CDR3 is 16 amino acids long. The CDR3 region has the DNA TGTGCCAGTAGTATTTACACAGCTACTATGAACACTGAAGCTTTCTTT. Its translation is CASSIYTATMNTEAFF. The full variable domain, its missing parts supplied by reference TRBV19 and TRBJ1-1, is DGGITQSPKYLFRKEGQNVTLSCEQNLNHDAMYWYRQDPGQGLRLIYYSQIVNDFQKGDIAEGYSVSREKKESFPLTVTSAQKNPTAFYLCASSIYTATMNTEAFFGQGTRLTVV.

The chain is built from TRBV7-8 and TRBJ2-1; TRBD2 matches at 14 bases. V shed 0 bases, J shed 4 bases, and the junction held 5 bases outside the gene matches. Germline V CDR1 and CDR2: SGHVS, FQNEAQ. The CDR3 extends over 18 amino acids. CDR3 DNA sequence: TGTGCCAGCAGCTTAGCTCGGACTAGCGGGGGGAGGTACAATGAGCAGTTCTTC. This codes for CASSLARTSGGRYNEQFF.

The chain couples TRBV19 to TRBJ1-1; D is undetermined. The CDR3 loop spans 12 amino acids. V lost 1 base and J lost 3, with 3 bases in between. The germline V gene has CDR1 LNHDA and CDR2 SQIVND (reference sequence). The CDR3 region is CASSIGHTEAFF. Here the CDR3 DNA reads TGTGCCAGTAGTATAGGACACACTGAAGCTTTCTTT.

CDR3 amino acids: CASIPGEGGYNEQFF. The CDR3, as DNA: TGTGCCAGCATTCCCGGGGAGGGGGGGTACAATGAGCAGTTCTTC. J is TRBJ2-1 and V is TRBV6-1; tentative D call: TRBD2 (7 bases). This CDR3 spans 15 amino acids. The V gene lost 7 bases and the J gene lost 4 bases, with 17 bases spanning the gap. Germline V gene data show CDR1 as MNHNS and CDR2 as SASEGT.

This clonotype was counted a single time. The J gene is TRBJ1-1, the V gene TRBV5-4; TRBD1 is a possible D gene (5 bases). V was clipped by 2 bases and J by 11 bases, with 16 bases between them. The germline V gene encodes CDR1 SGHNT and CDR2 YYREEE (reference sequence). This CDR3 is built from 13 residues. CDR3 sequence: CASSFGRGIGAFF. As DNA, the CDR3 is TGTGCCAGCAGCTTTGGTAGGGGCATAGGGGCTTTCTTT.

The chain has TRBV12-3 or TRBV12-4 and TRBJ2-7; a weak D match, TRBD2 (7 bases). The CDR3 is 14 residues long. V lost 4 bases to trimming and J lost 0 bases, with 10 bases between them. The chain's CDR3 is CASSYGGLSYEQYF. The CDR3 DNA sequence: TGTGCCAGCAGTTACGGGGGGCTCTCCTACGAGCAGTACTTC.

The chain employs TRBV5-1 and TRBJ2-7; D uncertain. This CDR3 contains 14 residues. V gave up 4 bases and J gave up 2 bases, with 13 bases separating them. Germline V gives CDR1 SGHRS, CDR2 YFSETQ. Here the CDR3 reads CASSHKDGAYEQYF. CDR3 nucleotides: TGCGCCAGCAGCCACAAGGACGGAGCCTACGAGCAGTACTTC.

The chain couples TRBV29-1 to TRBJ1-1, with D possibly TRBD1 on 5 matching bases. V lost 3 bases to trimming and J lost 3 bases, with 8 bases between them. Germline CDR1 and CDR2: SQVTM and ANQGSEA. The CDR3 consists of 12 residues. CDR3 amino acids: CSVDGGYTEAFF. The CDR3 region has the DNA TGCAGCGTTGACGGGGGGTACACTGAAGCTTTCTTT.

This clonotype showed up just once. The chain combines TRBV30 with TRBJ2-2, with 10 bases fitting TRBD2. The germline gives CDR1 GTSNPN, CDR2 SVGIG (reference sequence). With 0 bases clipped from V and 1 base from J, the junction kept 8 bases outside the gene matches. The length of the CDR3 is 18 residues. In DNA form, the CDR3 reads TGTGCCTGGAGTGTACAAGGAGCTAGCGGGGGGAACACCGGGGAGCTGTTTTTT. This sequence encodes CAWSVQGASGGNTGELFF. Supplemented by reference TRBV30 and TRBJ2-2, the full variable domain reads SQTIHQWPATLVQPVGSPLSLECTVEGTSNPNLYWYRQAAGRGLQLLFYSVGIGQISSEVPQNLSASRPQDRQFILSSKKLLLSDSGFYLCAWSVQGASGGNTGELFFGEGSRLTVL.

This clonotype was detected only once. The chain links TRBV14 to TRBJ1-1, with unresolved D. Trimming took 1 base from V and 3 from J, leaving 12 bases between them. CDR1 and CDR2 from the germline V gene are SGHDN and FVKESK. CDR3 length: 15 amino acids. This CDR3 reads CASSQGSRFDTEAFF. CDR3 coding DNA: TGTGCCAGCAGCCAAGGATCCAGATTTGACACTGAAGCTTTCTTT.

J is TRBJ2-3 and V is TRBV7-9; D gene uncertain. V lost 3 bases to trimming and J lost 4 bases, with 5 bases between them. From germline, CDR1 is SEHNR and CDR2 FQNEAQ (reference sequence). This CDR3 contains 12 residues. This CDR3 is CASSFQADTQYF. The CDR3, as DNA: TGTGCCAGCAGCTTTCAAGCAGATACGCAGTATTTT.

The CDR3 nucleotides read TGTGCCAGCAGTGTCCGGGCCCTGGAGCCCCAGCATTTT. This encodes CASSVRALEPQHF. The chain is built from TRBV2 and TRBJ1-5; D remains unclear. Germline V gene lookup returns CDR1 SNHLY and CDR2 FYNNEI. The CDR3 totals 13 residues. Trimming took 4 bases from V and 8 from J, leaving 12 bases between them.

This clonotype was detected only once. The chain carries TRBV20-1 and TRBJ2-1, with TRBD1 matching 9 bases. V gave up 3 bases and J gave up 0 bases; unmatched junction bases: 0. The CDR3 is made up of 14 amino acids. From germline, CDR1 is DFQATT and CDR2 SNEGSKA (reference sequence). As DNA, the CDR3 is TGCAGTGCTAGGGACAGGGGCTCCTACAATGAGCAGTTCTTC. This encodes CSARDRGSYNEQFF.

CDR3 DNA: TGTGCCAGCAGCTTGGACACCGGGGAGCTGTTTTTT. This translates into CASSLDTGELFF. The V call is TRBV5-4, the J call TRBJ2-2; D is unresolved. Germline V gene sequence: CDR1 SGHNT, CDR2 YYREEE (reference sequence). The CDR3 is made up of 12 amino acids. Trimming took off 0 bases at V and 3 bases at J, with 0 bases between the two ends.

The V and J genes are TRBV3-1 and TRBJ2-1, with a tentative D call TRBD2 (6 bases). The CDR3 totals 16 residues. The V and J ends lost 4 bases and 3 bases respectively, with 16 bases between them. Germline V gene data show CDR1 as LGHDT and CDR2 as YNNKEL (reference sequence). CDR3 nucleotide sequence: TGTGCCAGCAGCCCAAGGCGGGGTTTATTCTACAATGAGCAGTTCTTC. Amino acid sequence: CASSPRRGLFYNEQFF.

The rearrangement uses TRBV19 and TRBJ1-1; D is undetermined. The CDR3 contains 13 residues. Germline CDR1 and CDR2: LNHDA and SQIVND (reference sequence). Trimming pared 7 bases from V and 1 base from J, leaving 10 bases between. The CDR3 region has the DNA TGTGCCAGTATGGACTCCCCGAACACTGAAGCTTTCTTT. Protein sequence: CASMDSPNTEAFF.

The chain couples TRBV20-1 to TRBJ1-5; D is undetermined. Trimming removed 6 bases at V and 3 bases at J, with 15 bases between. Germline-derived CDR1 and CDR2 are DFQATT and SNEGSKA (reference sequence). This CDR3 is built from 14 residues. CDR3 DNA: TGCAGTGCCCTGACTGGGTACGACAATCAGCCCCAGCATTTT. Translating gives CSALTGYDNQPQHF.

The chain joins TRBV6-6 to TRBJ1-1; 7 bases are shared with TRBD1. CDR3 length: 12 amino acids. CDR1 is MNHNY and CDR2 is SVGAGI in the germline V gene (reference sequence). The V and J ends lost 6 bases and 6 bases, in that order; junction bases with no gene match: 4. The CDR3 nucleotides are TGTGCCAGCAGCATAGGGGGCGCTGAAGCTTTCTTT. It translates to CASSIGGAEAFF.

The CDR3 coding sequence is TGTGCCAGCGGAACTCAGGGCAAAGGGGGCTACACCTTC. Amino acid sequence: CASGTQGKGGYTF. J is TRBJ1-2 and V is TRBV19, with a weak D call TRBD1 (5 bases). V shed 9 bases and J shed 8 bases, with 19 bases lying between them. The CDR3 is 13 residues long. In germline, CDR1 is LNHDA, CDR2 SQIVND (reference sequence).

The DNA for the CDR3 is TGCGCCAGCAGCCAAATTGAAGGGAACACTGAAGCTTTCTTT. Its translation: CASSQIEGNTEAFF. This chain links TRBV4-3 with TRBJ1-1; D unclear. The V gene lost 2 bases and the J gene lost 1 base, with 8 bases spanning the gap. Germline V gene data show CDR1 as LGHNA and CDR2 as YSLEER. This CDR3 comprises 14 residues.

This clonotype was recorded once. The genes are TRBV7-9 and TRBJ2-7; tentatively, D is TRBD2 (5 bases). V dropped 5 bases and J dropped 2 bases, with 13 bases sitting between them. This CDR3 is built from 14 residues. Germline V lookup: CDR1 SEHNR, CDR2 FQNEAQ (reference sequence). CDR3 region: CASSRWTEAYEQYF. DNA of the CDR3: TGTGCCAGCAGCCGCTGGACGGAGGCCTACGAGCAGTACTTC. Filled out from reference TRBV7-9 and TRBJ2-7, the complete variable domain reads DTGVSQNPRHKITKRGQNVTFRCDPISEHNRLYWYRQTLGQGPEFLTYFQNEAQLEKSRLLSDRFSAERPKGSFSTLEIQRTEQGDSAMYLCASSRWTEAYEQYFGPGTRLTVT.